The 17 T cell receptor beta chains listed next were all sequenced from one sample in a study of blood T cell repertoires in COVID-19. Assay used: immunoSEQ multiplex PCR; TCRdb lists only in-frame clones, some missing. This table holds tens of thousands of clones, 80% to 90% found once. Sequenced input: peripheral blood. These receptors all come from a human donor in a cohort sampled during active COVID-19.

The chain employs TRBV9 and TRBJ2-2; TRBD2 aligns across 8 bases. Trimming removed 3 bases from V and 0 bases from J; junction bases left unmatched: 4. Germline CDR1 is SGDLS and CDR2 is YYNGEE. The CDR3 is 16 amino acids. CDR3 nucleotide sequence: TGTGCCAGCAGCGCCTATAGCGGGACGAACACCGGGGAGCTGTTTTTT. Amino acids: CASSAYSGTNTGELFF. The full variable domain, completed using reference TRBV9 and TRBJ2-2, is DSGVTQTPKHLITATGQRVTLRCSPRSGDLSVYWYQQSLDQGLQFLIQYYNGEERAKGNILERFSAQQFPDLHSELNLSSLELGDSALYFCASSAYSGTNTGELFFGEGSRLTVL.

V usage is TRBV29-1 and J usage is TRBJ2-1; weak D call: TRBD2 (6 bases). Germline CDR1 and CDR2: SQVTM and ANQGSEA. V was pared by 6 bases and J by 0 bases, with 9 bases between. The CDR3 runs to 13 residues. CDR3 in DNA: TGCAGCGTACAACTAGCCTCCTACAATGAGCAGTTCTTC. As protein: CSVQLASYNEQFF.

V and J are TRBV7-2 and TRBJ1-1; perhaps TRBD1 as D (5 bases). V shed 2 bases and J shed 4 bases, with 17 bases lying between them. CDR1 SGHTA and CDR2 FQGNSA come from the germline V gene. The CDR3 covers 16 residues. CDR3: CASSLSQVGGSTEAFF. CDR3 coding DNA: TGTGCCAGCAGCTTATCTCAGGTTGGGGGGAGCACTGAAGCTTTCTTT.

The chain recombines TRBV4-3 with TRBJ2-2; D uncertain. Trimming left V 0 bases short and J 3 bases short, with 5 bases between. CDR1 LGHNA and CDR2 YSLEER come from the germline V gene. The CDR3 sequence is 14 residues long. The CDR3 nucleotides read TGCGCCAGCAGCCAAGATTACTACACCGGGGAGCTGTTTTTT. This codes for CASSQDYYTGELFF.

This clone was observed once. The V call is TRBV28, the J call TRBJ2-5, with 12 nucleotides matching TRBD1. The CDR3 spans 17 residues. CDR1 and CDR2 from the germline V gene are MDHEN and SYDVKM. J was trimmed by 3 bases and V by 5 bases; bases with no gene match: 10. The CDR3 nucleotides read TGTGCCAGCAGTGGCCAAAAGGGACAGGGGGCGAAAGAGACCCAGTACTTC. Its protein is CASSGQKGQGAKETQYF.

This chain uses TRBV15 with TRBJ2-7; possibly TRBD1 for D (7 bases). CDR1 is LNHNV, CDR2 YYDKDF, per germline (reference sequence). This CDR3 region has 15 residues. V was trimmed by 5 bases and J by 2 bases, leaving 16 bases between them. In DNA, the CDR3 is TGTGCCACCAGCGAGGGGGCGGGGTTAACCTACGAGCAGTACTTC. Its protein product is CATSEGAGLTYEQYF.

This clone was picked up a small number of times. The chain couples TRBV3-1 (or the pseudogene TRBV3-2) to TRBJ2-5, with 8 bases that match TRBD2. V trimming: 8 bases; J trimming: 1 base; junction bases outside the gene matches: 12. The CDR3 is made up of 16 amino acids. CDR1 and CDR2 from the germline V gene are LGHDT and YNNKEL (reference sequence). The CDR3 DNA sequence: TGTGCCAGCGAAATCACCGGGCGGGGGGCCCAAGAGACCCAGTACTTC. Its translation: CASEITGRGAQETQYF.

The rearrangement links TRBV6-6 to TRBJ1-3; TRBD1 agrees at 8 bases. Looked up from germline, CDR1 is MNHNY and CDR2 is SVGAGI (reference sequence). CDR3 length equals 16 residues. J gave up 1 base and V 6 bases, and 8 bases lay outside the gene matches. As DNA, the CDR3 is TGTGCCAGCAGCATGGGACAGGTCGGGTCTGGAAACACCATATATTTT. Translating gives CASSMGQVGSGNTIYF.

The gene calls are TRBV6-5 and TRBJ1-6; perhaps TRBD1 as D (5 bases). This CDR3 contains 15 residues. V lost 0 bases to trimming and J lost 10 bases, with 13 bases between them. Germline V CDR1 and CDR2: MNHEY, SVGAGI. CDR3 residues: CASSYSRQGYSPLHF. The CDR3 DNA follows: TGTGCCAGCAGTTACTCGCGGCAGGGATACTCACCCCTCCACTTT.

The chain has TRBV6-2 or TRBV6-3 and TRBJ2-7; 8 positions match TRBD2. V shed 4 bases, J shed 7 bases, and the junction held 9 bases outside the gene matches. Germline V gene data show CDR1 as MNHEY and CDR2 as SVGEGT. This CDR3 is 14 amino acids long. DNA of the CDR3: TGTGCCAGCAGTTCTGACGGGAGGGCCCGGGAGCAGTACTTC. This gives the protein CASSSDGRAREQYF.

This chain joins TRBV6-2 or TRBV6-3 and TRBJ2-7, with D maybe TRBD1 (5 bases). Germline V gives CDR1 MNHEY, CDR2 SVGEGT. This CDR3 is 13 amino acids long. V lost 2 bases and J 3 bases, leaving 8 bases between the germline ends. As DNA, the CDR3 is TGTGCCAGCAGTTACGGGGCGGACTACGAGCAGTACTTC. Translation gives CASSYGADYEQYF.

The chain has TRBV7-2 and TRBJ2-5, with D possibly TRBD2 on 6 matching bases. Germline values: CDR1 SGHTA, CDR2 FQGNSA. With 0 bases removed from V and 5 bases from J, the gap between germline ends came to 13 bases. The CDR3 length is 15 residues. The CDR3 region is CASSLAETRWETQYF. As DNA, the CDR3 is TGTGCCAGCAGCTTAGCCGAGACTAGGTGGGAGACCCAGTACTTC.

This clone was seen more than once but under ten times. V is TRBV24-1 and J is TRBJ2-3; a possible D gene is TRBD1 (5 bases). This CDR3 contains 11 residues. The V and J ends lost 7 bases and 5 bases respectively, with 6 bases between them. Germline CDR1 reads KGHDR; CDR2 reads SFDVKD. The CDR3 sequence: CATRQGDTQYF. CDR3 in DNA: TGTGCCACCAGGCAGGGAGATACGCAGTATTTT.

The chain employs TRBV19 and TRBJ2-1; D perhaps matches TRBD2 (5 bases). The V gene's germline CDR1 is LNHDA and CDR2 SQIVND (reference sequence). This CDR3 region has 15 residues. V was clipped by 2 bases and J by 4 bases, with 12 bases between them. The chain's CDR3 is CASSISFGEYNEQFF. DNA for the CDR3: TGTGCCAGTAGTATATCGTTCGGGGAATACAATGAGCAGTTCTTC.

The chain joins TRBV10-3 to TRBJ2-1; TRBD2 matches 7 bases. The CDR3 has 18 amino acids. With V trimmed by 8 bases and J by 4 bases, 20 bases remained unmatched. The germline gives CDR1 ENHRY, CDR2 SYGVKD. CDR3 residues: CAIRGGGRGIGEYNEQFF. The CDR3 DNA sequence: TGTGCCATCCGTGGGGGGGGGAGAGGGATTGGAGAATACAATGAGCAGTTCTTC.

J is TRBJ2-1 and V is TRBV7-3; 13 bases are a match to TRBD2. The V segment lost 7 bases and the J segment 9 bases; nucleotides outside the gene matches: 18. Germline V gene lookup returns CDR1 SGHTA and CDR2 FQGTGA. The CDR3 extends over 18 amino acids. CDR3 loop: CASTQDPGLAGYKSEQFF. The CDR3, as DNA: TGTGCCAGCACCCAGGATCCGGGACTAGCGGGGTATAAGAGTGAGCAGTTCTTC.

V and J are TRBV21-1 and TRBJ2-7; the D call TRBD2 from the table was never checked on the DNA. TRBV21-1 represents a pseudogene. CDR3 length equals 16 residues. The CDR3 loop reads CASSKEARGHAYEQYF. The CDR3 DNA reads as TGTGCCAGCAGCAAAGAAGCGCGGGGGCACGCCTACGAGCAGTACTTC.